These T cell receptor beta chains were read from a single sample in a study of blood T cell repertoires in COVID-19. Produced via immunoSEQ multiplex PCR; TCRdb's table is partial and in-frame only. The table has nearly 200,000 clones, 86% seen once; the top ten hold 0.65% to 0.95%. Specimen: peripheral blood. All receptors derive from a woman between 65 and 79 years old with acute or convalescent COVID-19. Both conserved end residues are part of each CDR3. A D gene is named only where the DNA matches it firmly. Part of the rows lack a size; the others show once, few, many or a class for expanded clones.

CDR3 protein: CASSHDTGLNTGELFF
CDR3 DNA: TGCGCCAGCAGCCACGACACGGGACTCAACACCGGGGAGCTGTTTTTT
D gene: -
J gene: TRBJ2-2
V gene: TRBV5-1
clone size: -

CDR3 protein: CASSYSSTGGKETQYF
CDR3 DNA: TGTGCCAGCAGTTACTCCTCAACAGGGGGTAAAGAGACCCAGTACTTC
D gene: TRBD1
J gene: TRBJ2-5
V gene: TRBV6-5
clone size: -

CDR3 protein: CAISVGGPGTEAFF
CDR3 DNA: TGTGCCATCAGTGTGGGGGGGCCGGGAACTGAAGCTTTCTTT
D gene: -
J gene: TRBJ1-1
V gene: TRBV10-3
clone size: few

CDR3 protein: CASSLGQGAPQETQYF
CDR3 DNA: TGTGCCAGCAGCTTGGGACAGGGGGCGCCTCAAGAGACCCAGTACTTC
D gene: TRBD1
J gene: TRBJ2-5
V gene: TRBV7-8
clone size: -

CDR3 protein: CASSLGATEAFF
CDR3 DNA: TGTGCCAGCAGCCTAGGAGCCACTGAAGCTTTCTTT
D gene: -
J gene: TRBJ1-1
V gene: TRBV7-2
clone size: -

CDR3 protein: CASSLYRWESSYNEQFF
CDR3 DNA: TGTGCCAGCAGTTTATATAGGTGGGAGAGCTCCTACAATGAGCAGTTCTTC
D gene: -
J gene: TRBJ2-1
V gene: TRBV28
clone size: few

CDR3 protein: CASRPKRDSDSPLHF
CDR3 DNA: TGCGCCAGCAGGCCCAAGCGAGACTCGGATTCACCCCTCCACTTT
D gene: -
J gene: TRBJ1-6
V gene: TRBV5-1
clone size: -

CDR3 protein: CASSLRGHNTEAFF
CDR3 DNA: TGTGCCAGCAGCCTTAGGGGGCATAACACTGAAGCTTTCTTT
D gene: TRBD1
J gene: TRBJ1-1
V gene: TRBV9
clone size: -

CDR3 protein: CASSLGLAGEQFF
CDR3 DNA: TGTGCCAGCAGCTTAGGCCTAGCGGGTGAGCAGTTCTTC
D gene: TRBD2
J gene: TRBJ2-1
V gene: TRBV7-3
clone size: -

CDR3 protein: CASSQEGLAGQETQYF
CDR3 DNA: TGTGCCAGCAGCCAAGAAGGTCTAGCGGGCCAAGAGACCCAGTACTTC
D gene: TRBD2
J gene: TRBJ2-5
V gene: TRBV3-1/TRBV3-2
clone size: -

CDR3 protein: CASSSVGTGDYGYTF
CDR3 DNA: TGTGCCAGCAGCTCCGTCGGGACAGGCGACTATGGCTACACCTTC
D gene: TRBD1
J gene: TRBJ1-2
V gene: TRBV7-2
clone size: -